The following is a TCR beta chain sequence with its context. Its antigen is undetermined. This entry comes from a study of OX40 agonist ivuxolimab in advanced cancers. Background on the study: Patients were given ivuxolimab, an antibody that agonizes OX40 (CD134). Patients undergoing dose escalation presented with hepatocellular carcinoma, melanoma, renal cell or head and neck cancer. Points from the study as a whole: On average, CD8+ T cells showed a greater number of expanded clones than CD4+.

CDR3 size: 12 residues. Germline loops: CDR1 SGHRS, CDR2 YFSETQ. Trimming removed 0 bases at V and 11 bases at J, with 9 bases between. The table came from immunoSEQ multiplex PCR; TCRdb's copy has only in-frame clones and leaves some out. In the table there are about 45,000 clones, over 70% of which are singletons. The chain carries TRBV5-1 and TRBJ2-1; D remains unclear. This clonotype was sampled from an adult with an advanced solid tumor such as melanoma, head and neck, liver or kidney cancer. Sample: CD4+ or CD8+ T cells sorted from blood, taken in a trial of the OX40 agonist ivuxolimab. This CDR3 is CASSLVGTKQFF. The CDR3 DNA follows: TGCGCCAGCAGCTTGGTGGGAACTAAGCAGTTCTTC.